This entry features one T cell receptor beta chain sequence. The source of the sample is a study of T-cell memory formation after mild COVID-19. TCRdb analysed the 5' RACE reads with MiXCR anew, one entry per CDR3 protein. The table shows 190,000 or so distinct CDR3 sequences, with about 22% occurring only once. V trimming: 2 bases; J trimming: 4 bases; junction bases outside the gene matches: 5. In germline, CDR1 is MNHNS, CDR2 SASEGT. The CDR3 has 15 residues. Input material: PBMCs or a T cell subset sorted from them (not recorded which). V is TRBV6-1 and J is TRBJ2-1; TRBD1 matches at 7 bases. The sequence was collected from an adult woman who had mild COVID-19 (a few samples of this study predate the infection). Cell type and time point are not known. The CDR3 here is CASSELAGGYNEQFF. In DNA form, the CDR3 reads TGTGCCAGCAGTGAACTGGCAGGGGGATACAATGAGCAGTTCTTC.